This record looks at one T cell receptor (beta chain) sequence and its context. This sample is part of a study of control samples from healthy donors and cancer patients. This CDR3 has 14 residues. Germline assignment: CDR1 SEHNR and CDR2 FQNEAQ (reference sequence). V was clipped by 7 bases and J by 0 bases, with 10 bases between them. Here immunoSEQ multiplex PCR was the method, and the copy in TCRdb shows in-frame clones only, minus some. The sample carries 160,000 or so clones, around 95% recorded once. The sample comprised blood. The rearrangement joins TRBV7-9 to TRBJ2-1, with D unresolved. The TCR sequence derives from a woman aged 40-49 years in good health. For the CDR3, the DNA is TGTGCCAGCAAAGACCGGAGCTCCTACAATGAGCAGTTCTTC. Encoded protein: CASKDRSSYNEQFF.